This TCR beta chain was sequenced in a study of cytomegalovirus exposure and HLA in healthy donors. General study results and limits: The authors later found TCR association rates varying by HLA locus, with DRB1 most and HLA-C fewest.

Concerning this clone itself: What it recognizes is unknown.

Use of 60 Vbeta and 13 Jbeta primers characterized the PCR. Assay: immunoSEQ multiplex PCR; the TCRdb copy retains only in-frame clones and omits some. The profile covers around 300,000 clones, with roughly 89% appearing a single time and roughly 2.3% taken by the ten largest. This clonotype originated in a woman aged 18 to 35 in good health and CMV-seronegative. Sequencing was carried out using PBMCs.

CDR3 nucleotide sequence: TGCGCCAGCAGCTCTGAGGCGGGGGGGTTCACCGGGGAGCTGTTTTTT. This translates into CASSSEAGGFTGELFF. V is TRBV5-1 and J is TRBJ2-2; 9 nucleotides match TRBD2. V dropped 3 bases and J dropped 4; count of bases not matched to a gene: 7. The CDR3 sequence is 16 residues long. Germline-derived CDR1 and CDR2 are SGHRS and YFSETQ.